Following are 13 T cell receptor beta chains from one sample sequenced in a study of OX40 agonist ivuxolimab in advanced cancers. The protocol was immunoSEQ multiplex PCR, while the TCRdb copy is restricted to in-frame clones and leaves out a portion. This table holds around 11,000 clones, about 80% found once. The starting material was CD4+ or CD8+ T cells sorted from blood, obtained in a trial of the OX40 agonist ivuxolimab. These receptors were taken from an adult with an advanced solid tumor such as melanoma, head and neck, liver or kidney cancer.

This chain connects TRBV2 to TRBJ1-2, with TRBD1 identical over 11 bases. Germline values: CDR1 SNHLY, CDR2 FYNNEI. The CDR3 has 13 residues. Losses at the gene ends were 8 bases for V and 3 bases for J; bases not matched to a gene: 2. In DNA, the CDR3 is TGTGCCAGCTGGGACAGGGGGTACTATGGCTACACCTTC. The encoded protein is CASWDRGYYGYTF.

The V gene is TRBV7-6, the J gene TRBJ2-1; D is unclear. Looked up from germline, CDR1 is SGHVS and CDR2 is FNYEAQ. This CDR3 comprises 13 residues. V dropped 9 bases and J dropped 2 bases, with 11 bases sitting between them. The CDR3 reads CASGVVAYNEQFF. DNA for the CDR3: TGTGCCAGTGGGGTTGTCGCCTACAATGAGCAGTTCTTC.

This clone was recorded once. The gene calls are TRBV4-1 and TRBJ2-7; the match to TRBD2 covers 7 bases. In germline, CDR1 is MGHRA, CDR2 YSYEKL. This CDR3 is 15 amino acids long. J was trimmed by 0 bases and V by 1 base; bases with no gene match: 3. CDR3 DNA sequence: TGCGCCAGCAGCCAAGTTGGGGAGGGCTCCTACGAGCAGTACTTC. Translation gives CASSQVGEGSYEQYF.

The CDR3 reads CASSPLDGLTEAFF. CDR3 bases: TGCGCCAGCAGCCCTCTGGACGGGCTTACTGAAGCTTTCTTT. This chain links TRBV5-1 with TRBJ1-1; D unclear. Trimming removed 4 bases at V and 5 bases at J, with 15 bases between. Germline values: CDR1 SGHRS, CDR2 YFSETQ. The CDR3 totals 14 residues.

CDR3 DNA: TGTGCCAGCAGTTTATCCCCGGGAGACCGCTACACCTTC. This encodes CASSLSPGDRYTF. The rearrangement uses TRBV27 and TRBJ1-2; unclear D gene. Germline V gene data show CDR1 as MNHEY and CDR2 as SMNVEV (reference sequence). Trimming removed 0 bases from V and 9 bases from J, with 11 bases in between. This CDR3 contains 13 residues.

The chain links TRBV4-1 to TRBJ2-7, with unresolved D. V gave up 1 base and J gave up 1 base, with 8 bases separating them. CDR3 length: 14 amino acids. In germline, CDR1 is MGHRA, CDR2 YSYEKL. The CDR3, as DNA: TGCGCCAGCAGCCAAGGAGAGTTATCCTACGAGCAGTACTTC. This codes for CASSQGELSYEQYF.

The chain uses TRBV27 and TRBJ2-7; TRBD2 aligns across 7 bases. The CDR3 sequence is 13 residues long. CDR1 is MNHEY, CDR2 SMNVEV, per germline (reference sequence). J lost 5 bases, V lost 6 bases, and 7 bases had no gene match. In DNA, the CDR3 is TGTGCCAGCAGAATTGGGGGGGGACACGAGCAGTACTTC. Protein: CASRIGGGHEQYF.

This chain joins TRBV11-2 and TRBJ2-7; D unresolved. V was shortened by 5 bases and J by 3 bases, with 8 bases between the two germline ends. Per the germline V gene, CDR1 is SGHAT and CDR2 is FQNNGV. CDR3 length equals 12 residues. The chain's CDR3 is CASSREDYEQYF. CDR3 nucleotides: TGTGCCAGCAGCCGAGAGGACTACGAGCAGTACTTC.

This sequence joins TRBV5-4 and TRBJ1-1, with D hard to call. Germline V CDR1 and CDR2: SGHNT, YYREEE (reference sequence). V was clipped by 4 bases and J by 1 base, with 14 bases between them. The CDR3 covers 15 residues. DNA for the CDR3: TGTGCCAGCAGCCGAGCTTGGGTCTCGAACACTGAAGCTTTCTTT. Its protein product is CASSRAWVSNTEAFF.

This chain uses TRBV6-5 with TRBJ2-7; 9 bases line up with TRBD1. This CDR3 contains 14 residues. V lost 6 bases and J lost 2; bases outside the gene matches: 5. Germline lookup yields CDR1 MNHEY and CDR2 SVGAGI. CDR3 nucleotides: TGTGCCAGCAGCTGGACAGGGGAAACCTACGAGCAGTACTTC. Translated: CASSWTGETYEQYF.

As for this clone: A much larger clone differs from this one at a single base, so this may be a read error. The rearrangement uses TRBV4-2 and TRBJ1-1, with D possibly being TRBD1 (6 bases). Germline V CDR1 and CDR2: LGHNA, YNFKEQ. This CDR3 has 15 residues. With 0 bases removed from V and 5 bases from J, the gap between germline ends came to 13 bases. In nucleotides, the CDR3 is TGTGCCAGCAGCCAAGAGGTGACAGGAGGGACTGAAGCTTTCTTT. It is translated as CASSQEVTGGTEAFF.

CDR3 region: CASSGMNEQYF. DNA for the CDR3: TGTGCCAGCAGCGGGATGAATGAGCAGTACTTC. This chain uses TRBV5-6 with TRBJ2-7; the D is unclear. Germline values: CDR1 SGHDT, CDR2 YYEEEE. The CDR3 consists of 11 residues. V gave up 4 bases and J gave up 7 bases, with 9 bases separating them.

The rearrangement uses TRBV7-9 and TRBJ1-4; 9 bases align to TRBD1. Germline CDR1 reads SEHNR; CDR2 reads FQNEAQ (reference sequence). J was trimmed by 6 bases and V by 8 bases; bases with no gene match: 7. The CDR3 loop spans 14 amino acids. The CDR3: CASSPGQGYEKLFF. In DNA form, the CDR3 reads TGTGCCAGCTCTCCGGGACAGGGTTATGAAAAACTGTTTTTT. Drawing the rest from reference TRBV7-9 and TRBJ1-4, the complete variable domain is DTGVSQNPRHKITKRGQNVTFRCDPISEHNRLYWYRQTLGQGPEFLTYFQNEAQLEKSRLLSDRFSAERPKGSFSTLEIQRTEQGDSAMYLCASSPGQGYEKLFFGSGTQLSVL.